This TCR beta chain was identified during a study of shared T cell receptors in the human thymus. There are a few counts of this clone. Sequencing used immunoSEQ multiplex PCR; TCRdb keeps in-frame clones, though not all of them. This table holds approximately 660,000 clones, more than 75% found once. V lost 4 bases to trimming and J lost 4 bases, with 13 bases between them. Germline V CDR1 and CDR2: SEHNR, FQNEAQ (reference sequence). The CDR3 runs to 14 residues. These data also formed part of another study, on human thymus T cells. From that study: Healthy Finnish infants undergoing corrective surgery for congenital heart defects provided the donor material. Corrective heart surgery yielded the resections from which the thymus tissue came. Repertoires sampled from thymus and blood appeared biased in V and J gene usage.

Sequencing was performed on thymocytes. This clonotype was sampled from a boy under three years old with a congenital heart defect. V usage is TRBV7-9 and J usage is TRBJ2-5; D may be TRBD1 (5 bases). The CDR3 is CASSSWNRLETQYF. CDR3 bases: TGTGCCAGCAGCTCATGGAACAGGCTAGAGACCCAGTACTTC.